The 16 T cell receptor beta chains listed next were all sequenced from one sample in a study of blood T cells in healthy people across ages. Then a second PCR, running about 6 to 11 cycles, was carried out with a sample-barcoded 5' primer and a J-beta primer mix. TCRdb used MiXCR to reprocess the 5' RACE reads, holding one entry per CDR3 protein. The sample has 790,000 or so distinct CDR3 sequences, about half seen once. Sequenced input: blood. The source is an older man in good health.

V usage is TRBV20-1 and J usage is TRBJ1-6; the D gene is possibly TRBD1 (5 bases). V lost 3 bases and J lost 0, with 15 bases in between. CDR3 length equals 17 residues. Germline V gives CDR1 DFQATT, CDR2 SNEGSKA (reference sequence). The CDR3 DNA sequence: TGCAGTGCTAGGGATCCAGGGTCTAGCTCCTATAATTCACCCCTCCACTTT. It translates to CSARDPGSSSYNSPLHF.

This clonotype appeared once. J is TRBJ2-1 and V is TRBV7-3, with D perhaps TRBD2 (5 bases). V was pared by 6 bases and J by 3 bases, with 15 bases between. The CDR3 contains 15 residues. CDR1 is SGHTA and CDR2 is FQGTGA in the germline V gene. DNA of the CDR3: TGTGCCAGCAGTTGGAGCGGTACAATCTACAATGAGCAGTTCTTC. As protein: CASSWSGTIYNEQFF. Together with reference TRBV7-3 and TRBJ2-1, the CDR3 gives the full variable domain: GAGVSQTPSNKVTEKGKYVELRCDPISGHTALYWYRQSLGQGPEFLIYFQGTGAADDSGLPNDRFFAVRPEGSVSTLKIQRTERGDSAVYLCASSWSGTIYNEQFFGPGTRLTVL.

Of note for this clonotype: Its ends do not fully match the called genes, so a read error is possible. The genes are TRBV15 and TRBJ2-1, with 11 positions matching TRBD2. Germline CDR1 LNHNV, CDR2 YYDKDF (reference sequence). The CDR3 has 19 residues. CDR3 sequence reads: CTTSRERTGFSGRANEQFF. As DNA, the CDR3 is TGTACCACCAGCAGAGAGAGGACAGGGTTTAGCGGGAGGGCTAATGAGCAGTTCTTC.

This clonotype was observed once. This sequence joins TRBV11-2 and TRBJ2-5, with 7 bases identical to TRBD1. Germline V CDR1 and CDR2: SGHAT, FQNNGV. The V gene end was trimmed by 5 bases and the J gene end by 4 bases; junction bases not matched to a gene: 4. The CDR3 covers 13 residues. The CDR3 DNA reads TGTGCCAGCAGCATATACAGGGGAGAGACCCAGTACTTC. As protein: CASSIYRGETQYF.

The chain carries TRBV4-2 and TRBJ1-2; unclear D gene. The germline V gene encodes CDR1 LGHNA and CDR2 YNFKEQ. The CDR3 spans 15 residues. The germline V and J ends were trimmed by 0 bases and 5 bases, with 13 bases remaining between them. CDR3 sequence (DNA): TGTGCCAGCAGCCAAGAACGGGCCAGCGTATATGGCTACACCTTC. This gives the protein CASSQERASVYGYTF.

The chain recombines TRBV30 with TRBJ1-1; 9 bases are shared with TRBD1. The CDR3 covers 14 residues. The germline V gene encodes CDR1 GTSNPN and CDR2 SVGIG (reference sequence). With 4 bases clipped from V and 5 bases from J, the junction kept 8 bases outside the gene matches. DNA of the CDR3: TGTGCCTGGACGACAGGGGGAGGAAGTACTGAAGCTTTCTTT. Translation: CAWTTGGGSTEAFF.

This clonotype turned up a few times. The rearrangement joins TRBV20-1 to TRBJ2-7; TRBD2 agrees at 7 bases. The V and J ends lost 0 bases and 2 bases, in that order; junction bases with no gene match: 10. The germline gives CDR1 DFQATT, CDR2 SNEGSKA (reference sequence). The CDR3 contains 16 residues. DNA of the CDR3: TGCAGTGCTAGAGAGTCCGGGGGACTATCTGCCTACGAGCAGTACTTC. This translates into CSARESGGLSAYEQYF.

This sequence joins TRBV7-3 and TRBJ2-5; TRBD2 agrees at 7 bases. CDR1 is SGHTA and CDR2 is FQGTGA in the germline V gene. The CDR3 is 16 amino acids. After removal of 3 bases from V and 5 bases from J, the junction contained 12 bases not matched to a gene. For the CDR3, the DNA is TGTGCCAGCAGCTTGGGTGGCGGGAGTCTTGGTGAGACCCAGTACTTC. Translated, it gives CASSLGGGSLGETQYF.

This clonotype was recorded a few times. The V call is TRBV28, the J call TRBJ1-1, with a weak D call TRBD1 (5 bases). V lost 10 bases and J lost 0, with 12 bases in between. Germline lookup yields CDR1 MDHEN and CDR2 SYDVKM. There are 13 residues in the CDR3. The CDR3 DNA follows: TGTGCCATCCACCGGGGCATGAACACTGAAGCTTTCTTT. Its protein product is CAIHRGMNTEAFF. Combining the CDR3 with reference TRBV28 and TRBJ1-1 gives the whole variable domain DVKVTQSSRYLVKRTGEKVFLECVQDMDHENMFWYRQDPGLGLRLIYFSYDVKMKEKGDIPEGYSVSREKKERFSLILESASTNQTSMYLCAIHRGMNTEAFFGQGTRLTVV.

The CDR3 coding sequence is TGCAGTGCTAGGGGGGGCACTGAAGCTTTCTTT. It is translated as CSARGGTEAFF. The gene calls are TRBV20-1 and TRBJ1-1, with a weak D call TRBD1 (5 bases). Germline V lookup: CDR1 DFQATT, CDR2 SNEGSKA (reference sequence). Trimming removed 3 bases from V and 4 bases from J, with 6 bases in between. The CDR3 has 11 amino acids.

This clonotype was seen more than once but under ten times. The chain carries TRBV20-1 and TRBJ2-1; 7 bases match TRBD2. Losses at the gene ends were 6 bases for V and 10 bases for J; bases not matched to a gene: 12. The CDR3 contains 13 residues. Germline values: CDR1 DFQATT, CDR2 SNEGSKA (reference sequence). The DNA of the CDR3 is TGCAGTGCCGAAGGCGGGAGAATAAACGAGCAGTTCTTC. Its translation is CSAEGGRINEQFF.

Only a few counts were recorded for this clonotype. The chain recombines TRBV5-6 with TRBJ2-7; D gene ambiguous. The germline gives CDR1 SGHDT, CDR2 YYEEEE. The length of the CDR3 is 16 residues. Trimming took off 2 bases at V and 0 bases at J, with 15 bases between the two ends. CDR3 DNA: TGTGCCAGCAGCTTAGTTCGGATGCTTAGCTCCTACGAGCAGTACTTC. This translates into CASSLVRMLSSYEQYF.

This clonotype was seen more than once but under ten times. The chain couples TRBV19 to TRBJ2-1; TRBD1 agrees at 9 bases. This CDR3 comprises 17 residues. Trimming at V came to 5 bases and at J to 8 bases, leaving 16 bases not matched to a gene. CDR1 and CDR2 from the germline V gene are LNHDA and SQIVND (reference sequence). CDR3 DNA sequence: TGTGCCAGTAGTCTCCCCGGAGGGACAGGGAGAATGGATGAGCAGTTCTTC. It yields the protein CASSLPGGTGRMDEQFF.

This chain connects TRBV30 to TRBJ1-5; the match to TRBD1 covers 8 bases. The length of the CDR3 is 15 residues. Germline V gene data show CDR1 as GTSNPN and CDR2 as SVGIG (reference sequence). The junction had 7 bases not matched to a gene; V was cut back by 0 bases and J by 6 bases. The CDR3 DNA sequence: TGTGCCTGGAGTGTATGGGGCAGGGGGCTTCAGCCCCAGCATTTT. It specifies CAWSVWGRGLQPQHF.

This chain links TRBV7-3 with TRBJ2-1; D gene unclear. V was pared by 1 base and J by 6 bases, with 10 bases between. CDR3 length: 14 amino acids. Germline V gene data show CDR1 as SGHTA and CDR2 as FQGTGA. CDR3 loop: CASSLIVGSNEQFF. The CDR3 coding sequence is TGTGCCAGCAGCTTAATAGTCGGTTCCAATGAGCAGTTCTTC.

The chain combines TRBV6-4 with TRBJ2-1; D is unclear. Germline CDR1 reads MRHNA; CDR2 reads SNTAGT. The V end lost 2 bases, the J end lost 3 bases, and 11 bases lay between the germline ends. The CDR3 covers 15 residues. The CDR3 bases are TGTGCCAGCAGTGACGGGCAGAATGACTACAATGAGCAGTTCTTC. Translating it yields CASSDGQNDYNEQFF.